This passage covers 30 T cell receptor beta chains from one sample sequenced in a study of blood T cell repertoires in COVID-19. Profiling relied on immunoSEQ multiplex PCR, and the TCRdb table lists in-frame clones only, not all of them. The sample lists approximately 250,000 clones, approximately 90% occurring once. Material: PBMCs or T cells enriched from blood (not recorded which). The source of these receptors is a woman aged 30 to 39 who had recovered from COVID-19.

The V gene is TRBV30, the J gene TRBJ1-1; D gene uncertain. Looked up from germline, CDR1 is GTSNPN and CDR2 is SVGIG (reference sequence). The CDR3 has 11 amino acids. V was cut by 4 bases and J by 6 bases, with 9 bases left in between. The CDR3 sequence is CAWTLLSEAFF. The CDR3 nucleotides are TGTGCCTGGACCCTCCTGTCTGAAGCTTTCTTT. Supplemented by reference TRBV30 and TRBJ1-1, the full variable domain reads SQTIHQWPATLVQPVGSPLSLECTVEGTSNPNLYWYRQAAGRGLQLLFYSVGIGQISSEVPQNLSASRPQDRQFILSSKKLLLSDSGFYLCAWTLLSEAFFGQGTRLTVV.

The chain uses TRBV28 and TRBJ1-1; D is undetermined. CDR3 length: 15 residues. Germline-derived CDR1 and CDR2 are MDHEN and SYDVKM. V was trimmed by 6 bases and J by 3 bases, leaving 17 bases between them. The DNA for the CDR3 is TGTGCCAGCAGCCCCTCGGGGATGGGAGACACTGAAGCTTTCTTT. It encodes CASSPSGMGDTEAFF.

V and J are TRBV6-2 or TRBV6-3 and TRBJ2-2, with D possibly TRBD2 on 6 matching bases. V shed 6 bases and J shed 13 bases, with 18 bases lying between them. CDR3 length: 13 residues. Germline CDR1 is MNHEY and CDR2 is SVGEGT. This CDR3 reads CASSEGLPLVLFF. In DNA, the CDR3 is TGTGCCAGCAGCGAGGGACTTCCATTGGTGCTGTTTTTT.

This chain joins TRBV9 and TRBJ2-1, with TRBD1 identical over 12 bases. The CDR3 spans 15 residues. Germline CDR1 SGDLS, CDR2 YYNGEE. With V trimmed by 0 bases and J by 8 bases, 3 bases remained unmatched. CDR3: CASSVVGTGGDEQFF. The CDR3 DNA follows: TGTGCCAGCAGCGTAGTGGGGACAGGGGGCGATGAGCAGTTCTTC.

The rearrangement uses TRBV10-2 and TRBJ2-1; 11 bases map to TRBD2. This CDR3 has 16 residues. The germline V gene has CDR1 WSHSY and CDR2 SAAADI. V shed 1 base and J 6 bases; nucleotides not matched to a gene: 5. CDR3 loop: CASSEWGSGRANEQFF. The CDR3 DNA reads as TGCGCCAGCAGTGAGTGGGGTAGCGGGAGGGCCAATGAGCAGTTCTTC.

V usage is TRBV18 and J usage is TRBJ1-3; D uncertain. Trimming removed 3 bases at V and 0 bases at J, with 3 bases between. Germline CDR1 is KGHSH and CDR2 is LQKENI. This CDR3 spans 13 amino acids. Written as DNA, the CDR3 is TGTGCCAGCTCACCTATCTCTGGAAACACCATATATTTT. Translation gives CASSPISGNTIYF.

The chain is built from TRBV10-2 and TRBJ1-2; D might be TRBD1 (5 bases). V was cut by 2 bases and J by 3 bases, with 13 bases left in between. The germline V gene encodes CDR1 WSHSY and CDR2 SAAADI. This CDR3 spans 15 amino acids. CDR3 sequence: CASSEKGLGYYGYTF. CDR3 bases: TGCGCCAGCAGTGAGAAGGGGTTGGGATACTATGGCTACACCTTC.

J is TRBJ1-2 and V is TRBV10-3, with TRBD1 as a possible D gene (5 bases). The CDR3 covers 14 residues. V dropped 3 bases and J dropped 6 bases, with 14 bases sitting between them. Germline-derived CDR1 and CDR2 are ENHRY and SYGVKD. CDR3 nucleotide sequence: TGTGCCATCAGTGATAGTCATGGGGCAAATGGCTACACCTTC. It is translated as CAISDSHGANGYTF.

The CDR3 region has the DNA TGTGCCAGCAGTGGCGCAGAGGCAACTAATGAAAAACTGTTTTTT. This codes for CASSGAEATNEKLFF. The J gene is TRBJ1-4, the V gene TRBV2; D gene unclear. Trimming stripped 4 bases from V and 0 bases from J, with 9 bases between. The CDR3 length is 15 residues. Germline V lookup: CDR1 SNHLY, CDR2 FYNNEI.

This clone came up once. The V and J genes are TRBV5-6 and TRBJ2-5; the D gene is possibly TRBD1 (6 bases). V was pared by 0 bases and J by 2 bases, with 14 bases between. Per germline, CDR1 SGHDT and CDR2 YYEEEE. The CDR3 runs to 16 residues. CDR3 in DNA: TGTGCCAGCAGCTTGGAATGGGGGCTGGGGCAAGAGACCCAGTACTTC. Amino acid sequence: CASSLEWGLGQETQYF. The whole variable domain, filled in from reference TRBV5-6 and TRBJ2-5, reads DAGVTQSPTHLIKTRGQQVTLRCSPKSGHDTVSWYQQALGQGPQFIFQYYEEEERQRGNFPDRFSGHQFPNYSSELNVNALLLGDSALYLCASSLEWGLGQETQYFGPGTRLLVL.

This chain connects TRBV28 to TRBJ2-5, with a weak D call TRBD2 (5 bases). This CDR3 has 15 amino acids. Per germline, CDR1 MDHEN and CDR2 SYDVKM. Trimming cost V 5 bases and J 3 bases, with 16 bases left between them. The CDR3 DNA is TGTGCCAGCAGTATGCGATTAGGAGGAAAAGAGACCCAGTACTTC. Protein sequence: CASSMRLGGKETQYF.

This chain joins TRBV9 and TRBJ2-1; TRBD2 matches at 7 bases. With 3 bases clipped from V and 5 bases from J, the junction kept 11 bases outside the gene matches. Germline CDR1 reads SGDLS; CDR2 reads YYNGEE. CDR3 length equals 16 residues. The CDR3 DNA reads TGTGCCAGCAGCGACCTAGCGGACCTGGGCCACAATGAGCAGTTCTTC. Translation: CASSDLADLGHNEQFF.

The chain recombines TRBV30 with TRBJ1-2; maybe TRBD1 (6 bases). The CDR3 totals 12 residues. V was shortened by 2 bases and J by 6 bases, with 10 bases between the two germline ends. Germline V lookup: CDR1 GTSNPN, CDR2 SVGIG (reference sequence). CDR3 nucleotide sequence: TGTGCCTGGAGTAAGGGGGGGCATGGCTACACCTTC. Its translation is CAWSKGGHGYTF.

The count of this clone is one. The V gene is TRBV18, the J gene TRBJ1-6; 7 bases line up with TRBD1. The germline V gene encodes CDR1 KGHSH and CDR2 LQKENI. J gave up 7 bases and V 0 bases, and 6 bases lay outside the gene matches. This CDR3 is built from 16 residues. The chain's CDR3 is CASSPPGQTRNSPLHF. CDR3 sequence (DNA): TGTGCCAGCTCACCACCGGGACAGACACGAAATTCACCCCTCCACTTT.

The chain carries TRBV18 and TRBJ2-1; possible D gene TRBD2, 5 bases. The CDR3 runs to 15 residues. Germline-derived CDR1 and CDR2 are KGHSH and LQKENI. V was trimmed by 2 bases and J by 9 bases, leaving 17 bases between them. In DNA form, the CDR3 reads TGTGCCAGCTCACCAGTGGGAGAAGCCCGGATTGAGCAGTTCTTC. Translated, it gives CASSPVGEARIEQFF.

This clone appeared a single time. The chain recombines TRBV19 with TRBJ1-5; 9 positions match TRBD1. This CDR3 has 15 amino acids. CDR1 LNHDA and CDR2 SQIVND come from the germline V gene (reference sequence). J lost 5 bases, V lost 3 bases, and 5 bases had no gene match. CDR3 in DNA: TGTGCCAGTAGTATTGCGGGACAGGGATATCAGCCCCAGCATTTT. Translating gives CASSIAGQGYQPQHF.

V and J are TRBV7-2 and TRBJ2-7, with a tentative D call TRBD2 (6 bases). V lost 6 bases to trimming and J lost 4 bases, with 19 bases between them. CDR1 is SGHTA, CDR2 FQGNSA, per germline. This CDR3 region has 15 residues. CDR3: CASRRGISDPYEQYF. Here the CDR3 DNA reads TGTGCCAGCAGGCGCGGGATTTCCGATCCTTACGAGCAGTACTTC. The whole variable domain, filled in from reference TRBV7-2 and TRBJ2-7, reads GAGVSQSPSNKVTEKGKDVELRCDPISGHTALYWYRQSLGQGLEFLIYFQGNSAPDKSGLPSDRFSAERTGGSVSTLTIQRTQQEDSAVYLCASRRGISDPYEQYFGPGTRLTVT.

The V call is TRBV30, the J call TRBJ1-3; D is perhaps TRBD1 (6 bases). V lost 5 bases to trimming and J lost 4 bases, with 15 bases between them. The CDR3 is made up of 14 amino acids. Looked up from germline, CDR1 is GTSNPN and CDR2 is SVGIG (reference sequence). CDR3 residues: CAWGTGSPGNTIYF. In DNA form, the CDR3 reads TGTGCCTGGGGAACAGGGTCGCCGGGAAACACCATATATTTT.

The chain employs TRBV5-1 and TRBJ1-4, with 11 positions matching TRBD1. CDR3 length: 17 residues. J gave up 3 bases and V 4 bases, and 8 bases lay outside the gene matches. Germline CDR1 is SGHRS and CDR2 is YFSETQ. This CDR3 is CASSPPGTGGANEKLFF. The CDR3 DNA reads as TGCGCCAGCAGCCCTCCCGGGACAGGGGGGGCTAATGAAAAACTGTTTTTT. The variable domain in full, completed from reference TRBV5-1 and TRBJ1-4, reads KAGVTQTPRYLIKTRGQQVTLSCSPISGHRSVSWYQQTPGQGLQFLFEYFSETQRNKGNFPGRFSGRQFSNSRSEMNVSTLELGDSALYLCASSPPGTGGANEKLFFGSGTQLSVL.

The chain is built from TRBV27 and TRBJ2-7, with 7 bases fitting TRBD2. V lost 8 bases to trimming and J lost 1 base; unmatched junction nucleotides: 8. This CDR3 region has 14 residues. Germline lookup yields CDR1 MNHEY and CDR2 SMNVEV (reference sequence). Written as DNA, the CDR3 is TGTGCCAGCGGGATAGTAGCGGGTTCCTACGAGCAGTACTTC. Its translation is CASGIVAGSYEQYF.

The rearrangement links TRBV3-1 (or the pseudogene TRBV3-2) to TRBJ1-2, with TRBD1 matching 9 bases. V was clipped by 0 bases and J by 2 bases; unmatched bases: 1. CDR3 length: 15 amino acids. Germline V gene data show CDR1 as LGHDT and CDR2 as YNNKEL (reference sequence). The CDR3, as DNA: TGTGCCAGCAGCCAAGATGGGACAGGGAACTATGGCTACACCTTC. It translates to CASSQDGTGNYGYTF.

The chain is built from TRBV19 and TRBJ1-1; 7 positions match TRBD1. This CDR3 spans 14 amino acids. Trimming at V came to 4 bases and at J to 2 bases, leaving 4 bases not matched to a gene. Germline values: CDR1 LNHDA, CDR2 SQIVND (reference sequence). As DNA, the CDR3 is TGTGCCAGTAGTACTCGGACAGGTAACACTGAAGCTTTCTTT. Protein: CASSTRTGNTEAFF.

V gene TRBV7-2 combines with J gene TRBJ1-1; tentative D call: TRBD1 (6 bases). The CDR3 is made up of 14 amino acids. Trimming took off 4 bases at V and 4 bases at J, with 13 bases between the two ends. Per the germline V gene, CDR1 is SGHTA and CDR2 is FQGNSA. The CDR3 DNA is TGTGCCAGCAGCTCTGACAGGTTCGGCACTGAAGCTTTCTTT. This translates into CASSSDRFGTEAFF.

This clone was observed a few times. This sequence joins TRBV18 and TRBJ1-1; D unclear. V lost 6 bases and J lost 1, with 15 bases in between. Germline CDR1 is KGHSH and CDR2 is LQKENI. The CDR3 is 15 residues long. DNA of the CDR3: TGTGCCAGCTCCCCCCCCCTACAGAAGAACACTGAAGCTTTCTTT. Protein sequence: CASSPPLQKNTEAFF.

The chain recombines TRBV14 with TRBJ2-7, with unresolved D. This CDR3 is 14 amino acids long. Germline V gene data show CDR1 as SGHDN and CDR2 as FVKESK. The V end was cut by 0 bases, the J end by 5 bases, with 11 bases between. CDR3 protein: CASSQDLLADEQYF. The CDR3 region has the DNA TGTGCCAGCAGCCAAGATCTACTCGCGGACGAGCAGTACTTC.

CDR3 DNA: TGTGCCAGCAGCTTAGCGGGAGGGGGAGATGAGCAGTTCTTC. Translated, it gives CASSLAGGGDEQFF. The gene calls are TRBV7-9 and TRBJ2-1, with a weak D call TRBD2 (7 bases). The length of the CDR3 is 14 residues. V was cut by 0 bases and J by 8 bases, with 11 bases left in between. Germline V lookup: CDR1 SEHNR, CDR2 FQNEAQ (reference sequence).

This sequence joins TRBV29-1 and TRBJ2-1; D not resolved. Germline CDR1 is SQVTM and CDR2 is ANQGSEA. This CDR3 spans 14 amino acids. Here the CDR3 DNA reads TGCAACTCCTCCGTGGAGTGGTCCTACAATGAGCAGTTCTTC. Protein product: CNSSVEWSYNEQFF.

This rearrangement joins TRBV6-5 to TRBJ1-2, with D maybe TRBD1 (5 bases). The CDR3 totals 15 residues. V was trimmed by 6 bases and J by 9 bases, leaving 23 bases between them. Germline lookup yields CDR1 MNHEY and CDR2 SVGAGI. The CDR3 reads CASSLQPQGTDRYTF. CDR3 bases: TGTGCCAGCAGCTTACAGCCTCAGGGTACTGATCGCTACACCTTC.

The chain carries TRBV28 and TRBJ2-1; 15 nucleotides agree with TRBD2. Unmatched junction bases numbered 13, after V lost 3 bases and J lost 7 bases. This CDR3 is 19 amino acids long. CDR1 and CDR2 (germline): MDHEN, SYDVKM. The CDR3 region is CASSFRQFFGTSGRNEQFF. DNA for the CDR3: TGTGCCAGCAGTTTCCGCCAATTCTTTGGGACTAGCGGGAGGAATGAGCAGTTCTTC.

The V call is TRBV5-8, the J call TRBJ1-2, with 9 bases fitting TRBD1. The CDR3 loop spans 20 amino acids. In germline, CDR1 is SGHTS, CDR2 YDEGEE. The trim removed 1 base at V and 0 bases at J, leaving 16 bases unmatched. The CDR3 is CASSLIPGQGRLVTNYGYTF. CDR3 nucleotide sequence: TGTGCCAGCAGCTTGATCCCCGGACAGGGGAGGTTAGTGACTAACTATGGCTACACCTTC.